One sample yielded the 4 T cell receptor beta chains listed below, sequenced in a study of blood T cells in healthy people across ages (dated by TCRdb to about 2015). Library preparation was by 5' RACE. Instrument used: Illumina HiSeq 2500. A second PCR of about 7 to 12 cycles was run with a J-beta primer mix and a sample-barcoded 5' primer. TCRdb reprocessed the public reads (quality trimming at Q25 with fastp, clone calling with MiXCR) and kept in-frame beta chains. Merged by CDR3 protein, the rows form single entries marked with the most common genes and DNA. Counted in this sample were approximately 600,000 distinct CDR3 sequences; approximately 59% of them appeared once. The leading ten clones occupy roughly 34% of the sample. Material for sequencing was blood. These receptors originate from a man in his fifties or sixties in good health.

V usage is TRBV18 and J usage is TRBJ1-2, with D maybe TRBD1 (6 bases). The CDR3 has 13 residues. The germline CDR1 and CDR2 sequences are KGHSH and LQKENI. V lost 2 bases to trimming and J lost 6 bases, with 10 bases between them. The CDR3 loop is CASSPDRQDGYTF. CDR3 coding DNA: TGTGCCAGCTCACCAGACAGGCAGGATGGCTACACCTTC.

A note on this clonotype: A much more abundant neighbour one base away suggests this may be a read error. The V and J genes are TRBV5-1 and TRBJ1-2, with D unclear. The V end lost 4 bases, the J end lost 4 bases, and 14 bases lay between the germline ends. Germline CDR1 SGHRS, CDR2 YFSETQ. The CDR3 loop spans 14 amino acids. Here the CDR3 DNA reads TGCGCCAGCAGCGTGCAAGGCCAGCTCTATGGCTACACCTTC. Amino acids: CASSVQGQLYGYTF.

Worth noting for this clonotype: The germline gene is not matched at one end of the junction; a read error may be the cause. This rearrangement joins TRBV5-6 to TRBJ1-6; D is perhaps TRBD1 (6 bases). CDR1 is SGHDT, CDR2 YYEEEE, per germline. The CDR3 has 14 residues. The CDR3 here is CVSSPDSPNSPLHF. CDR3 nucleotide sequence: TGTGTCAGCAGCCCGGACAGCCCCAATTCACCCCTCCACTTT.

This chain uses TRBV29-1 with TRBJ2-5; D tentatively reads TRBD1 or TRBD2 (5 bases each). The V end was cut by 3 bases, the J end by 4 bases, with 18 bases between. The CDR3 has 15 residues. In germline, CDR1 is SQVTM, CDR2 ANQGSEA. As DNA, the CDR3 is TGCAGCGTTGATAGAGGGACCAACCGCGGAGAGACCCAGTACTTC. It translates to CSVDRGTNRGETQYF.